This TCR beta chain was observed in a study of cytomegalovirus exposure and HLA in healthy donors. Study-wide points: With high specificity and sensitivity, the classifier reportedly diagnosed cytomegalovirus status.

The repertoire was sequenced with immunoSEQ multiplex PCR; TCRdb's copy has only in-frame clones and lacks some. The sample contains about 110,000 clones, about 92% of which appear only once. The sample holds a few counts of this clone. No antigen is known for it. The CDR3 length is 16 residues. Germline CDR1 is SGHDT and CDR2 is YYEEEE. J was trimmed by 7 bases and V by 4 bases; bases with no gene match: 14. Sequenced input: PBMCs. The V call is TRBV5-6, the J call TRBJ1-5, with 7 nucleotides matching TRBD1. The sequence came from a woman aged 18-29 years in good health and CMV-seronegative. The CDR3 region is CASSTTGTATGQPQHF. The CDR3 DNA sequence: TGTGCCAGCAGCACTACCGGGACAGCCACCGGCCAGCCCCAGCATTTT.